This T cell receptor delta chain comes out of a study of human gamma delta and Vdelta1 T cells. TCRdb ran CATT on the PCR reads. The sample gives approximately 740 delta-chain clones, 8% to 9% of which show up once; approximately 90% is in the top ten. This clone is categorized as hyperexpanded. Other DNA sequences from this sample encode an identical CDR3 as well. This CDR3 contains 21 residues. Germline CDR1 TSWWSYY, CDR2 QGS. Losses at the gene ends were 2 bases for V and 0 bases for J; bases not matched to a gene: 19. The clonotype comes from a human donor in good health. The sequenced sample consisted of differentiated CD27- Vdelta1 gamma-delta T cells from blood. This chain uses TRDV1 with TRDJ1, with 9 bases fitting TRDD3. This CDR3 is CALGESSLRTWGIWDTDKLIF. For the CDR3, the DNA is TGTGCTCTTGGGGAATCCTCCCTCCGGACGTGGGGGATATGGGACACCGATAAACTCATCTTT.